These 2 T cell receptor beta chains were sequenced from one sample in a study of spatial heterogeneity in lung cancer (dated by TCRdb to between 2017 and 2020). Library preparation employed 5' RACE. Instrument on record: NextSeq 500. TCRdb ran its own pipeline on the public reads, namely fastp trimming at Q25 and MiXCR clone calling, and kept in-frame beta chains. Each entry merges the rows of one CDR3 protein and shows their most common DNA and genes. The sample contains about 10,000 distinct CDR3 sequences, about 5% of them found a single time. The top ten hold 25% to 30% of the sample. The sample's time point label is to be understood as: sample taken at primary tumor resection. For TCR sequencing, whole RNA was extracted from tumor and nontumor lung tissue, or from cryopreserved PBMC samples, and no cell sorting was done. Sequences were derived from PBMCs, sampled at surgery. These receptors were collected from a male donor with early-stage non-small cell lung cancer.

This clonotype occurred many times. V usage is TRBV5-1 and J usage is TRBJ2-4, with 8 bases lining up with TRBD1. The V and J ends lost 3 bases and 4 bases, in that order; junction bases with no gene match: 6. This CDR3 contains 15 residues. The germline V gene has CDR1 SGHRS and CDR2 YFSETQ. The CDR3 DNA sequence: TGCGCCAGCAGCTCCCAGGGGGCGGCAAAAAACATTCAGTACTTC. Residues: CASSSQGAAKNIQYF.

The sample holds many counts of this clonotype. The rearrangement uses TRBV10-3 and TRBJ2-1, with D perhaps being TRBD1 or TRBD2 (5 bases each). Germline V gene sequence: CDR1 ENHRY, CDR2 SYGVKD. Trimming left V 7 bases short and J 12 bases short, with 16 bases between. This CDR3 has 12 residues. The CDR3 loop reads CAITGEGSRQFF. The CDR3, as DNA: TGTGCCATCACCGGTGAGGGGTCGAGGCAGTTCTTC.